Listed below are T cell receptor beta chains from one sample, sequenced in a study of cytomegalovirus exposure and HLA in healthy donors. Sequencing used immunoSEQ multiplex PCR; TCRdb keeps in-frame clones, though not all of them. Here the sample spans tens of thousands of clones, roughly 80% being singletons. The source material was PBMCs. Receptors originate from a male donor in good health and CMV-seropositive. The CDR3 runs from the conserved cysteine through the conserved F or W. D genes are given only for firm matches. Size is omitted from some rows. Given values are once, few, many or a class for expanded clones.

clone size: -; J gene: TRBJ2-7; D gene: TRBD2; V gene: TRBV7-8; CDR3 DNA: TGTGCCAGCAGCCGAATCACGATAGGGACTAGCGGTAGCTCCTACGAGCAGTACTTC; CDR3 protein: CASSRITIGTSGSSYEQYF
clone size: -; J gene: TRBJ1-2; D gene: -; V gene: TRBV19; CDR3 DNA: TGTGCCAGTAGTATCGCAAGGACATCGGGCTACACCTTC; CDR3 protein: CASSIARTSGYTF
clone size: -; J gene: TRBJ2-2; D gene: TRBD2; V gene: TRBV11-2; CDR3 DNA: TGTGCCAGCAGCTTCCTAGCGGGGGGGCCTGCCGGGGAGCTGTTTTTT; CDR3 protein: CASSFLAGGPAGELFF
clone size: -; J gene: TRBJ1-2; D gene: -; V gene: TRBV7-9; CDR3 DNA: TGTGCCAGCAGCTTAGACAGGTCCCCTAACTATGGCTACACCTTC; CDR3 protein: CASSLDRSPNYGYTF
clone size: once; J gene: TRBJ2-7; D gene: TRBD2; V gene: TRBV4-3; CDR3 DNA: TGCGCCAGCAGCCAGGGACTAGCGGGAATTTCCTACGAGCAGTACTTC; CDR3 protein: CASSQGLAGISYEQYF
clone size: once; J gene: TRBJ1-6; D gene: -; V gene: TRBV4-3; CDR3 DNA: TGCGCCAGCAGCCAAGATTGGATCGGGGGGCAGGGGAATTCACCCCTCCACTTT; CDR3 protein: CASSQDWIGGQGNSPLHF
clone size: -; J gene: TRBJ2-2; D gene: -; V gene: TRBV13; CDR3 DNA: TGTGCCAGCAGCTTGGAAGGGGGTCCAACCGGGGAGCTGTTTTTT; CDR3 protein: CASSLEGGPTGELFF
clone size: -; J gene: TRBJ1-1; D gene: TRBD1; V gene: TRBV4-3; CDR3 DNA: TGCGCCAGCAGCCAAGATCTGCAGGGGGTAAGAACTGAAGCTTTCTTT; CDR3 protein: CASSQDLQGVRTEAFF
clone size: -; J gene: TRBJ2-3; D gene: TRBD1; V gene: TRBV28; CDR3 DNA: TGTGCCAGCAGTTGGACAGGGGGCACAGATACGCAGTATTTT; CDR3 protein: CASSWTGGTDTQYF
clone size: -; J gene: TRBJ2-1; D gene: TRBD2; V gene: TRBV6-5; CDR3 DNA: TGTGCCAGCAGTTACTTCCAGCGGGGGTACAATGAGCAGTTCTTC; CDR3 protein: CASSYFQRGYNEQFF
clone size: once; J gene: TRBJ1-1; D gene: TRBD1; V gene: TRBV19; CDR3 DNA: TGTGCCAGTAGGAATAACAGGGGGCAAAGGATGAACACTGAAGCTTTCTTT; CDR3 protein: CASRNNRGQRMNTEAFF
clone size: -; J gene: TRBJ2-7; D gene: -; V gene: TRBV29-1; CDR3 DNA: TGCAGCGCTATACTCGTATCTAGGAACGAGCAGTACTTC; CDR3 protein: CSAILVSRNEQYF
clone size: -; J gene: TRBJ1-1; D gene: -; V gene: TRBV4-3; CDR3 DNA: TGCGCCAGCAGCCAGGGGGGGCAGGTCACTGAAGCTTTCTTT; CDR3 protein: CASSQGGQVTEAFF
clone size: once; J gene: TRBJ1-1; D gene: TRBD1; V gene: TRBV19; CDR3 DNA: TGTGCCAGTAAAACACAGGGGGCCATGACTGAAGCTTTCTTT; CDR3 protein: CASKTQGAMTEAFF
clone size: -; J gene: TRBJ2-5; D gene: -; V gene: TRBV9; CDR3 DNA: TGTGCCAGCAGCGCCCACAGGGGAGGCGAGACCCAGTACTTC; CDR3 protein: CASSAHRGGETQYF
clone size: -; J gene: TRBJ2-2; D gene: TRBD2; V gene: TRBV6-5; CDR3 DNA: TGTGCCAGCAGTTTGGGACGGGGGGTCACCGGGGAGCTGTTTTTT; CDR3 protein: CASSLGRGVTGELFF
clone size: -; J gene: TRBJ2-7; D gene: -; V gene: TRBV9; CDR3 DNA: TGTGCCAGCAGCGTAGCCTCAGGGCTCAACGAGCAGTACTTC; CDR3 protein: CASSVASGLNEQYF
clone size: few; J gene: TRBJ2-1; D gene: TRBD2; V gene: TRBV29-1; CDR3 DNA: TGCAGCGTTGAAACTAGCGGACCCTACAATGAGCAGTTCTTC; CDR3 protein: CSVETSGPYNEQFF
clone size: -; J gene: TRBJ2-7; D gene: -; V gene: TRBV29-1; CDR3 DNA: TGCAGCGTTGATCAGGGGACAAACGAGCAGTACTTC; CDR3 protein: CSVDQGTNEQYF